These 17 T cell receptor beta chains were all obtained from the same sample, sequenced in a study of blood T cell repertoires in COVID-19. The repertoire was sequenced with immunoSEQ multiplex PCR; TCRdb's copy has only in-frame clones and lacks some. The profile covers fewer than 250,000 clones, with 88% appearing a single time and around 5.9% taken by the ten largest. Input material: peripheral blood. The receptors derive from a middle-aged woman who had recovered from COVID-19.

The V gene is TRBV30, the J gene TRBJ2-5; possibly TRBD2 for D (6 bases). The CDR3 extends over 17 amino acids. The germline V gene has CDR1 GTSNPN and CDR2 SVGIG (reference sequence). Trimming pared 2 bases from V and 2 bases from J, leaving 21 bases between. The DNA for the CDR3 is TGTGCCTGGAGTACGGGACTTTTTGTTATCAAACAAGAGACCCAGTACTTC. It translates to CAWSTGLFVIKQETQYF.

The chain recombines TRBV5-1 with TRBJ2-3; TRBD1 agrees at 9 bases. With V trimmed by 4 bases and J by 1 base, 4 bases remained unmatched. Germline V CDR1 and CDR2: SGHRS, YFSETQ. This CDR3 is built from 15 residues. The CDR3 loop reads CASSRGDRGTDTQYF. The CDR3 region has the DNA TGCGCCAGCAGCCGCGGGGACAGGGGCACAGATACGCAGTATTTT.

The rearrangement joins TRBV30 to TRBJ2-2, with TRBD2 matching 13 bases. Germline-derived CDR1 and CDR2 are GTSNPN and SVGIG (reference sequence). The trim removed 5 bases at V and 6 bases at J, leaving 9 bases unmatched. The CDR3 covers 16 residues. CDR3 nucleotide sequence: TGTGCCTGGTCAGGACTAGCGGGAGAACCCGCCGGGGAGCTGTTTTTT. Translating it yields CAWSGLAGEPAGELFF. The variable domain in full, completed from reference TRBV30 and TRBJ2-2, reads SQTIHQWPATLVQPVGSPLSLECTVEGTSNPNLYWYRQAAGRGLQLLFYSVGIGQISSEVPQNLSASRPQDRQFILSSKKLLLSDSGFYLCAWSGLAGEPAGELFFGEGSRLTVL.

V usage is TRBV6-6 and J usage is TRBJ1-1; D is possibly TRBD1 (5 bases). This CDR3 is 14 amino acids long. Germline lookup yields CDR1 MNHNY and CDR2 SVGAGI (reference sequence). Trimming pared 2 bases from V and 1 base from J, leaving 8 bases between. CDR3 protein: CASSYGQGNTEAFF. DNA of the CDR3: TGTGCCAGCAGTTACGGGCAGGGGAACACTGAAGCTTTCTTT.

This sequence joins TRBV12-3 or TRBV12-4 and TRBJ2-7; TRBD2 matches at 9 bases. V dropped 8 bases and J dropped 2; count of bases not matched to a gene: 4. This CDR3 has 13 amino acids. The CDR3 region is CASGAGGTYEQYF. DNA for the CDR3: TGTGCCAGCGGGGCGGGAGGGACCTACGAGCAGTACTTC.

This chain links TRBV7-2 with TRBJ1-6; D remains unclear. Deletions cut 2 bases from V and 9 bases from J, with 5 bases between. The CDR3 is 12 residues long. The germline CDR1 and CDR2 sequences are SGHTA and FQGNSA. The CDR3 protein is CASSLPRSPLHF. DNA for the CDR3: TGTGCCAGCAGCTTACCCCGTTCACCCCTCCACTTT.

V gene TRBV2 combines with J gene TRBJ2-3; tentative D call: TRBD2 (5 bases). The germline gives CDR1 SNHLY, CDR2 FYNNEI. This CDR3 has 14 amino acids. V lost 2 bases, J lost 12 bases, and 18 bases lay in between. The CDR3 loop is CASSEKGWTGRQYF. DNA of the CDR3: TGTGCCAGCAGTGAAAAGGGTTGGACTGGGCGTCAGTATTTT.

The chain employs TRBV12-3 or TRBV12-4 and TRBJ1-1; D remains ambiguous. CDR3 length equals 13 residues. V lost 7 bases to trimming and J lost 4 bases, with 13 bases between them. CDR3 region: CASTNGVSTEAFF. The CDR3 DNA is TGTGCCAGCACTAACGGAGTATCCACTGAAGCTTTCTTT.

This CDR3 is CASSPAGVVRTDTQYF. CDR3 sequence (DNA): TGTGCCAGCAGCCCGGCAGGGGTCGTCCGCACAGATACGCAGTATTTT. This chain links TRBV7-9 with TRBJ2-3, with a possible D match to TRBD1 (6 bases). CDR3 length: 16 residues. Trimming left V 5 bases short and J 1 base short, with 16 bases between. CDR1 is SEHNR and CDR2 is FQNEAQ in the germline V gene (reference sequence).

The DNA of the CDR3 is TGTGCCAGCAGTTCCCTCGGACTCATGAACACTGAAGCTTTCTTT. Translated, it gives CASSSLGLMNTEAFF. The chain uses TRBV27 and TRBJ1-1; D unresolved. CDR3 length: 15 amino acids. V lost 4 bases and J 0 bases, leaving 12 bases between the germline ends. Germline V CDR1 and CDR2: MNHEY, SMNVEV (reference sequence).

On this clone itself: This CDR3 fails to terminate in the conserved phenylalanine or tryptophan, so it likely reflects a read error. Because the CDR3's place on the DNA is in doubt, the DNA is left out and the CDR3 is given as listed by TCRdb. This rearrangement joins TRBV7-9 to TRBJ1-3. The CDR3 adds up to 14 amino acids, both ends counted. Germline CDR1 and CDR2: SEHNR and FQNEAQ (reference sequence). The CDR3 sequence: CASSRSGTPLTIIH.

This chain uses TRBV27 with TRBJ2-7, with 7 bases aligning to TRBD2. V shed 3 bases, J shed 6 bases, and the junction held 11 bases outside the gene matches. This CDR3 has 15 residues. Germline V gene lookup returns CDR1 MNHEY and CDR2 SMNVEV (reference sequence). The CDR3 DNA reads as TGTGCCAGCAGTTTGGGAAGCGGGAACCGTCCCGAGCAGTACTTC. Translation: CASSLGSGNRPEQYF.

V gene TRBV18 combines with J gene TRBJ2-5; possible D gene TRBD1, 5 bases. The CDR3 contains 15 residues. Germline assignment: CDR1 KGHSH and CDR2 LQKENI. Deletions cut 4 bases from V and 2 bases from J, with 14 bases between. The CDR3 nucleotides are TGTGCCAGCTCACTCGGACAACTACGTCAAGAGACCCAGTACTTC. Encoded protein: CASSLGQLRQETQYF.

This sequence joins TRBV27 and TRBJ2-7; 9 bases line up with TRBD2. V lost 6 bases, J lost 6 bases, and 15 bases stayed unmatched. Germline lookup yields CDR1 MNHEY and CDR2 SMNVEV (reference sequence). The CDR3 is made up of 16 amino acids. In DNA, the CDR3 is TGTGCCAGCAGCCGCAATTCCCTAGCGGGATCTGGCGAGCAGTACTTC. The encoded protein is CASSRNSLAGSGEQYF.

CDR3 DNA: TGTGCCAGCAGCTTGGGACAGAACTATGGCTACACCTTC. Translated: CASSLGQNYGYTF. The rearrangement uses TRBV7-2 and TRBJ1-2; TRBD1 matches 7 bases. Germline trimming cut 3 bases from V and 2 bases from J; bases unmatched to any gene: 0. This CDR3 has 13 amino acids. Germline V CDR1 and CDR2: SGHTA, FQGNSA.

The rearrangement uses TRBV2 and TRBJ1-1; D is perhaps TRBD1 (6 bases). The CDR3 contains 13 residues. The germline gives CDR1 SNHLY, CDR2 FYNNEI. Trimming removed 5 bases from V and 3 bases from J, with 10 bases in between. The chain's CDR3 is CASSQDSDTEAFF. The CDR3 DNA reads TGTGCCAGCAGTCAGGACAGTGACACTGAAGCTTTCTTT.

The chain couples TRBV7-2 to TRBJ1-5; D is unclear. Trimming took 5 bases from V and 5 from J, leaving 10 bases between them. The CDR3 has 13 amino acids. The V gene's germline CDR1 is SGHTA and CDR2 FQGNSA. CDR3 nucleotides: TGTGCCAGCAGCCAATCCGGGGATCAGCCCCAGCATTTT. Translated: CASSQSGDQPQHF.